A selection of T cell receptor beta chains follows, all from one sample in a study of blood T cell repertoires in COVID-19. The method was immunoSEQ multiplex PCR; TCRdb's version includes in-frame clones alone and lacks a portion of them. The table shows about 36,000 clones, with approximately 69% occurring only once. Sequenced input: peripheral blood. These receptors all come from a man aged 65-85 years with COVID-19, enrolled during active disease. Both conserved end residues are part of each CDR3. Each record gives: V gene, clone size, J gene, D gene, CDR3 protein, CDR3 DNA. A D gene is named only where the DNA matches it firmly. Rows give clone size only sometimes, using once, few, many, or a class for an expanded clone.

TRBV6-5	.	TRBJ2-5	.	CASSYSRGGGETQYF	TGTGCCAGCAGTTACTCGAGGGGGGGCGGAGAGACCCAGTACTTC
TRBV11-2	.	TRBJ2-7	TRBD2	CASSPLGTSSYEQYF	TGTGCCAGCAGCCCCCTGGGGACTAGCTCCTACGAGCAGTACTTC
TRBV15	.	TRBJ2-3	.	CATSRGQGGLGIADTQYF	TGTGCCACCAGCAGAGGGCAGGGGGGACTAGGTATAGCAGATACGCAGTATTTT
TRBV10-3	few	TRBJ1-3	TRBD1	CAISEPRGQASSGNTIYF	TGTGCCATCAGTGAGCCGAGGGGACAGGCGAGCTCTGGAAACACCATATATTTT
TRBV13	.	TRBJ2-7	TRBD1	CASSLFTGGYEQYF	TGTGCCAGCAGTCTCTTTACAGGGGGCTACGAGCAGTACTTC
TRBV13	.	TRBJ2-7	TRBD1	CASSLGATGGGYEQYF	TGTGCCAGCAGCTTAGGGGCGACAGGGGGAGGGTACGAGCAGTACTTC
TRBV5-1	.	TRBJ1-6	.	CASSLDPSSYNSPLHF	TGCGCCAGCAGCTTGGATCCGAGCTCCTATAATTCACCCCTCCACTTT
TRBV6-1	.	TRBJ2-4	.	CASSERRLNIQYF	TGTGCCAGCAGTGAGAGGCGGCTAAACATTCAGTACTTC
TRBV11-2	.	TRBJ1-1	TRBD1	CASSLPRDRLSLIF	TGTGCCAGCAGCTTACCCCGGGACAGATTAAGCTTGATCTTT
TRBV12-5	.	TRBJ1-1	.	CASGPSWRTEAFF	TGTGCTAGTGGTCCTTCCTGGAGGACTGAAGCTTTCTTT
TRBV4-1	.	TRBJ2-4	.	CASSQDTEPAKNIQYF	TGCGCCAGCAGCCAAGACACCGAGCCAGCCAAAAACATTCAGTACTTC
TRBV10-2	once	TRBJ2-7	TRBD2	CASSRAGRDEQYF	TGCGCCAGCAGTCGGGCGGGGAGGGACGAGCAGTACTTC
TRBV27	.	TRBJ2-1	TRBD2	CASSLSAGVDEQFF	TGTGCCAGCAGTTTATCGGCGGGAGTAGATGAGCAGTTCTTC
TRBV6-6	.	TRBJ2-7	TRBD2	CASRPGASGSYEQYF	TGTGCCAGCAGACCGGGGGCTAGCGGGTCCTACGAGCAGTACTTC
TRBV19	.	TRBJ2-7	.	CATTPGWASVEQYF	TGTGCCACTACCCCGGGGTGGGCGTCTGTGGAGCAGTACTTC
TRBV6-5	.	TRBJ1-1	.	CASSYFGQVNTEAFF	TGTGCCAGCAGTTACTTTGGGCAAGTGAACACTGAAGCTTTCTTT
TRBV11-2	once	TRBJ2-7	.	CASSSQGYEQYF	TGTGCCAGCAGCTCCCAGGGCTACGAGCAGTACTTC
TRBV2	.	TRBJ2-7	.	CASSPSGWNSYEQYF	TGTGCCAGCAGTCCCTCAGGATGGAACTCCTACGAGCAGTACTTC
TRBV5-1	.	TRBJ2-1	TRBD2	CASSLPGLAGANEQFF	TGCGCCAGCAGCCTCCCGGGACTAGCGGGAGCAAATGAGCAGTTCTTC
TRBV7-8	.	TRBJ2-2	.	CASSGNSNTGELFF	TGTGCCAGCAGCGGAAACAGTAACACCGGGGAGCTGTTTTTT
TRBV28	.	TRBJ1-5	.	CASSQTVNQPQHF	TGTGCCAGCAGTCAAACAGTGAATCAGCCCCAGCATTTT
TRBV4-1	.	TRBJ1-5	TRBD1	CASSSRDRGRYQPQHF	TGCGCCAGCAGCTCCCGAGACAGGGGTCGTTATCAGCCCCAGCATTTT
TRBV4-1	few	TRBJ2-7	.	CASSQVHWGDRPHYEQYF	TGCGCCAGCAGCCAAGTACACTGGGGCGACAGGCCACACTACGAGCAGTACTTC
TRBV6-1	.	TRBJ2-3	TRBD2	CASSELLATDTQYF	TGTGCCAGCAGTGAGTTACTAGCGACAGATACGCAGTATTTT
TRBV11-1	.	TRBJ2-5	.	CASRVSLEETQYF	TGTGCCAGCAGGGTCAGTCTAGAAGAGACCCAGTACTTC
TRBV19	.	TRBJ1-2	TRBD1	CASSIRDRLLYGYTF	TGTGCCAGTAGTATACGGGACAGGCTCCTCTATGGCTACACCTTC
TRBV11-2	.	TRBJ1-2	TRBD1	CASSPGGLNKHGYTF	TGTGCCAGCAGCCCAGGGGGCCTCAATAAGCATGGCTACACCTTC
TRBV15	.	TRBJ1-5	.	CATSRDLIGHSNQPQHF	TGTGCCACCAGCAGAGATCTGATAGGACATAGCAATCAGCCCCAGCATTTT
TRBV5-5	once	TRBJ2-2	.	CASRLRGSPTGELFF	TGTGCCAGCAGGTTGAGGGGTTCGCCGACCGGGGAGCTGTTTTTT
TRBV7-7	.	TRBJ2-3	TRBD1	CASSDREGLDTQYF	TGTGCCAGCAGTGACAGGGAAGGCCTGGATACGCAGTATTTT
TRBV6-2/TRBV6-3	.	TRBJ1-2	TRBD1	CASSSDRVGYGYTF	TGTGCCAGCAGCAGCGACAGGGTCGGGTATGGCTACACCTTC
TRBV5-1	.	TRBJ2-5	.	CASSLRGRGETQYF	TGCGCCAGCAGCCTACGCGGGCGAGGAGAGACCCAGTACTTC
TRBV7-9	.	TRBJ1-1	.	CASSYPGAGEAFF	TGTGCCAGCAGCTACCCTGGGGCAGGTGAAGCTTTCTTT
TRBV6-5	.	TRBJ2-1	TRBD2	CASSPTSGRLNEQFF	TGTGCCAGCAGTCCGACTAGCGGGAGGCTCAATGAGCAGTTCTTC
TRBV5-1	.	TRBJ2-1	.	CASSLAWSSYNEQFF	TGCGCCAGCAGCTTGGCGTGGAGCTCCTACAATGAGCAGTTCTTC
TRBV27	.	TRBJ2-7	TRBD1	CASSRDRGGLSYEQYF	TGTGCCAGCAGTCGGGACAGGGGGGGACTCTCCTACGAGCAGTACTTC
TRBV5-6	.	TRBJ2-4	TRBD2	CASSLASLAGQNIQYF	TGTGCCAGCAGCTTGGCCAGTCTAGCGGGGCAAAACATTCAGTACTTC
TRBV7-9	.	TRBJ1-6	TRBD1	CASSPGTGASPLHF	TGTGCCAGCAGTCCCGGGACAGGGGCTTCACCCCTCCACTTT
TRBV5-1	many	TRBJ2-7	TRBD1	CASSLVVGGQGREQYF	TGCGCCAGCAGCTTGGTTGTGGGAGGACAGGGTCGCGAGCAGTACTTC
TRBV12-1	.	TRBJ2-7	.	CASSTMTDYEQYF	TGTGCCAGCAGCACGATGACAGACTACGAGCAGTACTTC
TRBV11-3	.	TRBJ2-7	.	CASSLGPGDEQYF	TGTGCCAGCAGCCTCGGCCCCGGGGACGAGCAGTACTTC